This TCR beta chain was sequenced during a study of CD8 T cells in ankylosing spondylitis. Overall study findings and caveats: A subset of motif variants has previously been described in the synovial fluid and blood of reactive arthritis. Matched ankylosing spondylitis synovial fluid reportedly contained a significantly enriched population of disease-linked clones.

Remarks on this clonotype: The antigen remains unidentified.

Using its own MiXCR run on the 5' RACE reads, TCRdb lists one record per CDR3 protein. The table includes 150,000 to 200,000 distinct CDR3 sequences, approximately 16% detected once. The CDR3 consists of 14 residues. CDR1 and CDR2 from the germline V gene are MDHEN and SYDVKM. Trimming left V 6 bases short and J 3 bases short, with 15 bases between. Sequencing used blood, either unsorted or a sorted T cell fraction (not recorded which). The chain joins TRBV28 to TRBJ2-7, with a tentative D call TRBD1 (6 bases). The sequence was obtained from a male donor with ankylosing spondylitis or in good health (not recorded which). The CDR3 sequence: CASSFSGDLYEQYF. CDR3 bases: TGTGCCAGCAGCTTCTCAGGGGACCTCTACGAGCAGTACTTC.